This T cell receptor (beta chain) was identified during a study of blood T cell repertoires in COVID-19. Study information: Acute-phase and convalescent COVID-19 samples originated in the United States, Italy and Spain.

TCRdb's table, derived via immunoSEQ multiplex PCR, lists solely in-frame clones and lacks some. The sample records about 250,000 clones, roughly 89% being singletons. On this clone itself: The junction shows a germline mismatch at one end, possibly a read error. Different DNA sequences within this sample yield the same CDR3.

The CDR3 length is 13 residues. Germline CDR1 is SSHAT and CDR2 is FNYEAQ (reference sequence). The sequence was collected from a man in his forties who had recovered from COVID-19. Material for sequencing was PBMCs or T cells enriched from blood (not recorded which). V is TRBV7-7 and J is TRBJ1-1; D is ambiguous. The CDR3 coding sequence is TGTGCTAGCAGCTTTCAGGAGAACACTGAAGCTTTCTTT. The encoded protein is CASSFQENTEAFF.